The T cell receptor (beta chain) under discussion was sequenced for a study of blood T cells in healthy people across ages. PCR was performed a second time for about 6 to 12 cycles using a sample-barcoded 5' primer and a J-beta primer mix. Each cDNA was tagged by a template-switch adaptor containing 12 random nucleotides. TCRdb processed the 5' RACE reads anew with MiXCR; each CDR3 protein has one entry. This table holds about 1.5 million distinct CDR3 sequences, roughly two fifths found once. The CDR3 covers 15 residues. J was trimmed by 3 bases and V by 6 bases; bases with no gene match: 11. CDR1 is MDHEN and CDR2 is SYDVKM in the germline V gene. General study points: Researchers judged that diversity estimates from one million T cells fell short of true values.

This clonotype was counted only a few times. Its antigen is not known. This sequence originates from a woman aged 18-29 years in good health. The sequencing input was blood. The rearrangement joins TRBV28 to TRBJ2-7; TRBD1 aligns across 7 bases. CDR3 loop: CASSLDRDSYYEQYF. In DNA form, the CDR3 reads TGTGCCAGCAGCTTAGACCGGGACAGCTACTACGAGCAGTACTTC.